This T cell receptor beta chain originates from a study of blood T cell repertoires in COVID-19. The wider study: COVID-19 samples, acute and convalescent, were from the United States, Italy and Spain. Sample material is recorded as cDNA or gDNA derived from T cells, B-cell-depleted T cells, or PBMCs.

Original handling: The assay estimated nucleated cells by amplifying reference gene primers. The protocol was immunoSEQ multiplex PCR, while the TCRdb copy is restricted to in-frame clones and leaves out a portion. Clone size and the V and J calls come from that table; the DNA yielded D and trimming. The repertoire has just under 350,000 clones, about 93% of them found once; the top ten carry less than 3.5%. CDR3 size: 16 residues. Germline V gene sequence: CDR1 SGHDT, CDR2 YYEEEE. Germline trimming cut 1 base from V and 5 bases from J; bases unmatched to any gene: 2. The J gene is TRBJ2-2, the V gene TRBV5-6; TRBD2 matches at 13 bases. Material for sequencing was peripheral blood. The sequence derives from a woman aged 18 to 35 who had recovered from COVID-19. CDR3 protein: CASSLRGLAGTGELFF. Written as DNA, the CDR3 is TGTGCCAGCAGCTTGCGGGGACTAGCGGGGACCGGGGAGCTGTTTTTT.